This T cell receptor (beta chain) was recorded in a study of blood T cell repertoires in COVID-19. Across the whole study: COVID-19 samples collected from the United States, Italy and Spain covered acute and convalescent phases.

Everyone who took part was 18 to 89 years old, and they came from 20 to 25 US areas. Cohorts were based on clinical histories the participants reported. Two negative PCRs, clearance, or symptom resolution were required of recovered Cohort 3 donors. Deletions cut 5 bases from V and 0 bases from J, with 7 bases between. This CDR3 has 14 residues. CDR1 and CDR2 from the germline V gene are SEHNR and FQNEAQ (reference sequence). Clones were read by immunoSEQ multiplex PCR, and TCRdb kept only the in-frame ones, dropping some. The sample holds about 310,000 clones; roughly 86% are singletons and the top ten take about 9.8%.

The chain couples TRBV7-9 to TRBJ1-4, with unresolved D. The receptor comes from a woman younger than 35 who had recovered from COVID-19. The specimen sequenced was PBMCs or T cells enriched from blood (not recorded which). In nucleotides, the CDR3 is TGTGCCAGCAGCCCATTAGCAACTAATGAAAAACTGTTTTTT. This encodes CASSPLATNEKLFF.